What follows describes a single T cell receptor (beta chain). The record originates from a study of blood T cell repertoires in COVID-19. Profiled with immunoSEQ multiplex PCR; TCRdb holds only in-frame clones, not every one. Of 170,000 or so clones in the sample, around 87% were seen once. This CDR3 is built from 16 residues. With 5 bases removed from V and 4 bases from J, the gap between germline ends came to 17 bases. Per the germline V gene, CDR1 is MNHEY and CDR2 is SVGEGT. The chain links TRBV6-2 or TRBV6-3 to TRBJ2-2, with D tentatively TRBD2 (5 bases). Material for sequencing was peripheral blood. The source is a man aged 60 to 69 with COVID-19, enrolled during active disease. In DNA, the CDR3 is TGTGCCAGCAGTCAACGCAGACTACTACCCACCGGGGAGCTGTTTTTT. This sequence encodes CASSQRRLLPTGELFF.